The next 21 T cell receptor beta chains were all read from a single sample in a study of radiation and T cells in renal cell carcinoma. Here immunoSEQ multiplex PCR was the method, and the copy in TCRdb shows in-frame clones only, minus some. The repertoire holds more than 95,000 clones, with about four fifths as singletons. Regarding time point: blood 2 weeks post-SBRT. The treatment was: 15 Gy SBRT to primary tumor, nephrectomy 4 weeks later. The material was blood, obtained from a patient whose treatment included radiotherapy and nephrectomy. Receptor source: a man in his forties or fifties with renal cell carcinoma.

The V call is TRBV7-8, the J call TRBJ1-1; D not certain. Trimming removed 7 bases from V and 3 bases from J, with 15 bases in between. Germline CDR1 reads SGHVS; CDR2 reads FQNEAQ. This CDR3 contains 14 residues. CDR3 loop: CASTPGEAYTEAFF. CDR3 DNA: TGTGCCAGCACCCCCGGCGAGGCGTACACTGAAGCTTTCTTT.

The chain is built from TRBV6-1 and TRBJ2-7; TRBD2 aligns across 12 bases. The germline CDR1 and CDR2 sequences are MNHNS and SASEGT. V gave up 4 bases and J gave up 3 bases; unmatched junction bases: 4. This CDR3 spans 15 amino acids. This CDR3 reads CASSAGLAGNYEQYF. The CDR3 nucleotides read TGTGCCAGCAGTGCTGGACTAGCGGGGAACTACGAGCAGTACTTC.

V and J are TRBV2 and TRBJ1-3; 8 bases are a match to TRBD1. This CDR3 contains 14 residues. The V gene's germline CDR1 is SNHLY and CDR2 FYNNEI. Trimming cost V 8 bases and J 8 bases; bases outside gene matches: 11. The CDR3 here is CASGLRGRVDTIYF. The CDR3 DNA reads TGTGCCAGCGGCCTCAGGGGGCGGGTGGACACCATATATTTT.

This clone occurred once. CDR3 in DNA: TGTGCCTCACTAGGAGGGGAGGGCTATGGCTACACCTTC. Protein: CASLGGEGYGYTF. This sequence joins TRBV28 and TRBJ1-2; D perhaps matches TRBD1 (5 bases). In germline, CDR1 is MDHEN, CDR2 SYDVKM. V shed 11 bases and J shed 4 bases, with 17 bases lying between them. The CDR3 length is 13 residues.

The chain is built from TRBV9 and TRBJ2-5; the D gene is possibly TRBD1 (6 bases). Germline CDR1 SGDLS, CDR2 YYNGEE. V was shortened by 8 bases and J by 5 bases, with 10 bases between the two germline ends. This CDR3 is built from 11 residues. This CDR3 is CARGAGETQYF. DNA for the CDR3: TGTGCCAGGGGGGCGGGTGAGACCCAGTACTTC.

The gene calls are TRBV9 and TRBJ2-2; TRBD2 agrees at 12 bases. The CDR3 runs to 15 residues. V shed 3 bases and J 6 bases; nucleotides not matched to a gene: 3. Germline CDR1 reads SGDLS; CDR2 reads YYNGEE. Here the CDR3 DNA reads TGTGCCAGCAGCGGCACTAGCGGGAGGTCCGGGGAGCTGTTTTTT. This encodes CASSGTSGRSGELFF.

This sequence joins TRBV27 and TRBJ2-2, with D perhaps matching TRBD1 or TRBD2 (6 bases each). V lost 2 bases, J lost 6 bases, and 19 bases lay in between. The CDR3 totals 17 residues. Germline-derived CDR1 and CDR2 are MNHEY and SMNVEV (reference sequence). The CDR3 here is CASSLRGVGTPPGELFF. The CDR3 DNA sequence: TGTGCCAGCAGTTTAAGGGGGGTGGGGACCCCCCCCGGGGAGCTGTTTTTT.

CDR3: CASSLLGSGANVLTF. In DNA, the CDR3 is TGCGCCAGCAGCTTACTCGGCTCTGGGGCCAACGTCCTGACTTTC. The rearrangement uses TRBV5-1 and TRBJ2-6; D is uncertain. The CDR3 consists of 15 residues. V was clipped by 2 bases and J by 0 bases, with 6 bases between them. CDR1 is SGHRS, CDR2 YFSETQ, per germline.

The gene calls are TRBV5-1 and TRBJ1-2; maybe TRBD1 (5 bases). The CDR3 sequence is 17 residues long. V lost 4 bases, J lost 4 bases, and 23 bases lay in between. Germline V CDR1 and CDR2: SGHRS, YFSETQ. The CDR3 DNA is TGCGCCAGCAGCCTAACCCCGGGGGACCGCCTCTTCTATGGCTACACCTTC. Its translation is CASSLTPGDRLFYGYTF.

The chain recombines TRBV6-4 with TRBJ2-1; TRBD2 matches at 8 bases. The CDR3 is 14 residues long. V was pared by 3 bases and J by 8 bases, with 6 bases of the junction left unmatched. Germline-derived CDR1 and CDR2 are MRHNA and SNTAGT. Written as DNA, the CDR3 is TGTGCCAGCAGTGAGTTAGCGGGATGGGATGAGCAGTTCTTC. It yields the protein CASSELAGWDEQFF.

The chain couples TRBV25-1 to TRBJ1-2, with 7 bases that match TRBD1. This CDR3 region has 12 residues. J gave up 6 bases and V 4 bases, and 2 bases lay outside the gene matches. The V gene's germline CDR1 is MGHDK and CDR2 SYGVNS. CDR3 coding DNA: TGTGCCAGCAGTGTGCAGGGGGATGGCTACACCTTC. Translated, it gives CASSVQGDGYTF.

The chain uses TRBV10-3 and TRBJ2-2; the match to TRBD2 covers 15 bases. V shed 3 bases and J 5 bases; nucleotides not matched to a gene: 1. There are 16 residues in the CDR3. CDR1 is ENHRY and CDR2 is SYGVKD in the germline V gene. The CDR3 DNA is TGTGCCATCAGTGACGGGACTAGCGGGAGGACCGGGGAGCTGTTTTTT. Translated: CAISDGTSGRTGELFF.

V usage is TRBV11-2 and J usage is TRBJ2-3; 7 positions match TRBD1. CDR1 and CDR2 from the germline V gene are SGHAT and FQNNGV. There are 11 residues in the CDR3. Germline trimming cut 4 bases from V and 15 bases from J; bases unmatched to any gene: 7. The DNA of the CDR3 is TGTGCCAGCAGCTCTCGACAGGGTTCCTATTTT. Translated: CASSSRQGSYF.

V is TRBV7-2 and J is TRBJ2-3; D gene uncertain. CDR1 and CDR2 (germline): SGHTA, FQGNSA. The CDR3 contains 13 residues. The ends were cut back, 5 bases at V and 2 bases at J, with 8 bases in the middle. The CDR3 region has the DNA TGTGCCAGCAGCCAGATCTACACAGATACGCAGTATTTT. Translating gives CASSQIYTDTQYF.

The chain links TRBV5-1 to TRBJ2-5; D gene unclear. The CDR3 runs 15 residues. Trimming pared 2 bases from V and 6 bases from J, leaving 17 bases between. Per the germline V gene, CDR1 is SGHRS and CDR2 is YFSETQ. CDR3 region: CASSFRSGPIQTQYF. CDR3 nucleotide sequence: TGCGCCAGCAGCTTTCGATCCGGGCCCATTCAGACCCAGTACTTC.

The chain carries TRBV2 and TRBJ2-5; D is unresolved. The CDR3 is 15 amino acids. CDR1 is SNHLY, CDR2 FYNNEI, per germline. V gave up 6 bases and J gave up 7 bases, with 21 bases separating them. The CDR3 DNA follows: TGTGCCAGCAGGGCCACTGACACCTTGGACGGGACCCAGTACTTC. Translated: CASRATDTLDGTQYF.

This clone was detected once. The rearrangement links TRBV19 to TRBJ1-1; D uncertain. The CDR3 totals 13 residues. V was pared by 6 bases and J by 1 base, with 9 bases between. Germline V gives CDR1 LNHDA, CDR2 SQIVND (reference sequence). The CDR3 loop is CASRGGRNTEAFF. Here the CDR3 DNA reads TGTGCCAGTAGGGGAGGGAGGAACACTGAAGCTTTCTTT.

The J gene is TRBJ2-3, the V gene TRBV7-2, with 8 bases identical to TRBD1. J gave up 5 bases and V 5 bases, and 3 bases lay outside the gene matches. This CDR3 contains 13 residues. Germline CDR1 SGHTA, CDR2 FQGNSA. The CDR3 is CASSTDRGDTQYF. CDR3 nucleotide sequence: TGTGCCAGCAGCACCGACAGGGGAGATACGCAGTATTTT.

This clone was observed many times. This chain connects TRBV2 to TRBJ1-2; D may be TRBD1 (5 bases). V gave up 9 bases and J gave up 3 bases, with 11 bases separating them. Germline values: CDR1 SNHLY, CDR2 FYNNEI. The CDR3 spans 12 residues. In DNA, the CDR3 is TGTGCCAGAAGCGGGGACTACTATGGCTACACCTTC. Translated: CARSGDYYGYTF.

V and J are TRBV30 and TRBJ1-4, with 7 bases that match TRBD1. The CDR3 runs to 13 residues. The ends lost 8 bases at V and 7 bases at J; junction bases unmatched: 10. Germline CDR1 and CDR2: GTSNPN and SVGIG (reference sequence). CDR3 loop: CAVNSGGGEKLFF. The CDR3 nucleotides read TGTGCCGTCAACTCAGGGGGGGGTGAAAAACTGTTTTTT.

This clone has only one observation. CDR3 sequence reads: CASSLALRNSPQHF. DNA for the CDR3: TGTGCCAGCAGCTTAGCGCTGCGGAATTCGCCCCAGCATTTT. The V gene is TRBV7-6, the J gene TRBJ1-5; no clear D gene. From germline, CDR1 is SGHVS and CDR2 FNYEAQ. This CDR3 is 14 amino acids long. Trimming removed 0 bases at V and 9 bases at J, with 12 bases between.